Presented here are 3 T cell receptor beta chains from one specimen sequenced in a study of shared clonotypes between healthy human individuals. Produced via immunoSEQ multiplex PCR; TCRdb's table is partial and in-frame only. In the table there are 980,000 or so clones, more than 75% of which are singletons. The sequenced sample was memory CD4+ T cells sorted from blood. The subset: CD45RA-negative fraction. The receptors originated from a man between 18 and 29 years old in good health.

The chain links TRBV5-1 to TRBJ2-3, with TRBD2 matching over 9 bases. With 0 bases clipped from V and 4 bases from J, the junction kept 6 bases outside the gene matches. Looked up from germline, CDR1 is SGHRS and CDR2 is YFSETQ. The CDR3 extends over 16 amino acids. CDR3: CASSLARGGRPDTQYF. As DNA, the CDR3 is TGCGCCAGCAGCTTGGCGCGGGGGGGCCGCCCAGATACGCAGTATTTT.

The chain joins TRBV2 to TRBJ1-3; 7 bases agree with TRBD1. Trimming at V came to 4 bases and at J to 7 bases, leaving 4 bases not matched to a gene. The CDR3 is 13 residues long. CDR1 SNHLY and CDR2 FYNNEI come from the germline V gene. The CDR3 sequence: CASSGQGANTIYF. DNA for the CDR3: TGTGCCAGCAGTGGACAGGGAGCGAACACCATATATTTT.

The V call is TRBV5-1, the J call TRBJ2-1; D is uncertain. The CDR3 covers 12 residues. Germline V gives CDR1 SGHRS, CDR2 YFSETQ. Trimming took 3 bases from V and 8 from J, leaving 9 bases between them. CDR3 residues: CASSSRSYEQFF. CDR3 nucleotide sequence: TGCGCCAGCAGCTCCCGGAGTTATGAGCAGTTCTTC.